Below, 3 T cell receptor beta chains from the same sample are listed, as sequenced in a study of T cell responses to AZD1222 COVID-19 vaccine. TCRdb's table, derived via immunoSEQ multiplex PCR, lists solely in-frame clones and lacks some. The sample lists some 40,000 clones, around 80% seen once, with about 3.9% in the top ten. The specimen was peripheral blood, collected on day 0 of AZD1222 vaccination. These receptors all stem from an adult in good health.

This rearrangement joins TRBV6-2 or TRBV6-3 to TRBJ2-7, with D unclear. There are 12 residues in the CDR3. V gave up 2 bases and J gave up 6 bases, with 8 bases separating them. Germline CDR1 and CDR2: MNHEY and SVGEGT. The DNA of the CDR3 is TGTGCCAGCAGTTACCCAGTTGTCGAGCAGTACTTC. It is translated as CASSYPVVEQYF.

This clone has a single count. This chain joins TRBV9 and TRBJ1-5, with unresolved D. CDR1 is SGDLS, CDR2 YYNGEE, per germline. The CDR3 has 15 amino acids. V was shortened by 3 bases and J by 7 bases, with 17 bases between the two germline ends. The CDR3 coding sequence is TGTGCCAGCAGCGGGGATTCGGGTCCGGGGCAGCCCCAGCATTTT. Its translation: CASSGDSGPGQPQHF.

The CDR3 sequence: CAQDRVGNSPLHF. CDR3 DNA: TGTGCGCAGGACAGGGTTGGCAATTCACCCCTCCACTTT. V usage is TRBV30 and J usage is TRBJ1-6; 8 nucleotides line up with TRBD1. Looked up from germline, CDR1 is GTSNPN and CDR2 is SVGIG (reference sequence). This CDR3 contains 13 residues.